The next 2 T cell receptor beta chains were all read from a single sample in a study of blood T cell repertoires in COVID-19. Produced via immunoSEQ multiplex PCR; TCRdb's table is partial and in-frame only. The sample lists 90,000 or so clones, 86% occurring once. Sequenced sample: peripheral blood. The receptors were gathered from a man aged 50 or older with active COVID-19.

Written as DNA, the CDR3 is TGTGCCAGCAGTTTCACAGGGAATTCACCCCTCCACTTT. Its protein product is CASSFTGNSPLHF. The gene calls are TRBV12-3 or TRBV12-4 and TRBJ1-6; perhaps TRBD1 as D (6 bases). V lost 3 bases and J lost 7, with 7 bases in between. The CDR3 totals 13 residues.

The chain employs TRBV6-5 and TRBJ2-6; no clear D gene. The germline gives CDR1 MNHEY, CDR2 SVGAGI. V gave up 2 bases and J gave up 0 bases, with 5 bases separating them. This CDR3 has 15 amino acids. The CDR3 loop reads CASSYLRSGANVLTF. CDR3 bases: TGTGCCAGCAGTTACCTCCGCTCTGGGGCCAACGTCCTGACTTTC.